The text below deals with one TCR beta chain. This sample was included in a study of control samples from healthy donors and cancer patients. From germline, CDR1 is KGHSH and CDR2 LQKENI. V was pared by 2 bases and J by 2 bases, with 3 bases of the junction left unmatched. The CDR3 length is 14 residues. Measured with immunoSEQ multiplex PCR; TCRdb has only the in-frame clones, and not every one. The table shows 70,000 to 85,000 clones, with around 84% occurring only once. Input material: PBMCs. The J gene is TRBJ2-7, the V gene TRBV18; 7 nucleotides agree with TRBD2. The source of this sequence is a man aged 60 to 69 with head and neck cancer. The DNA of the CDR3 is TGTGCCAGCTCACCATTAGGGAGGGCCTACGAGCAGTACTTC. It specifies CASSPLGRAYEQYF.